These 8 T cell receptor beta chains came from one sample sequenced in a study of T cell repertoires in cytomegalovirus infection. No antigen has been assigned to these receptors. MiXCR, run by TCRdb on the reads, gives a single entry per CDR3 protein. The sample lists more than 30,000 distinct CDR3 sequences; less than 60% were seen once. The sequenced sample was CD8+ T cells from cultured PBMCs, obtained from culture after CMV antigen stimulation. The receptors here all came from a human donor in good health (CMV status not recorded). Some clones in this sample may be carry-over from other donors' samples.

V and J are TRBV7-2 and TRBJ2-3; TRBD1 agrees at 8 bases. CDR3 length: 16 amino acids. Germline V gene sequence: CDR1 SGHTA, CDR2 FQGNSA. Trimming at V came to 6 bases and at J to 0 bases, leaving 8 bases not matched to a gene. The CDR3 bases are TGTGCCAGCAGACCGGGACAGGTTTCTAGCACAGATACGCAGTATTTT. Protein: CASRPGQVSSTDTQYF.

This clonotype has a single count. J is TRBJ2-3 and V is TRBV7-2; no firm D call. V lost 8 bases to trimming and J lost 3 bases, with 12 bases between them. Looked up from germline, CDR1 is SGHTA and CDR2 is FQGNSA. This CDR3 is 13 amino acids long. In DNA form, the CDR3 reads TGTGCCAGCCGCGATACCAGGACAGATACGCAGTATTTT. The encoded protein is CASRDTRTDTQYF.

The V call is TRBV6-1, the J call TRBJ2-7; D not resolved. The CDR3 totals 13 residues. Germline CDR1 reads MNHNS; CDR2 reads SASEGT. Trimming took 5 bases from V and 2 from J, leaving 10 bases between them. CDR3 in DNA: TGTGCCAGCAGTCACGAGAGAACCTACGAGCAGTACTTC. This gives the protein CASSHERTYEQYF.

The rearrangement links TRBV20-1 to TRBJ2-3; 12 nucleotides match TRBD2. J gave up 2 bases and V 6 bases, and 6 bases lay outside the gene matches. The V gene's germline CDR1 is DFQATT and CDR2 SNEGSKA (reference sequence). The CDR3 extends over 15 amino acids. CDR3 nucleotide sequence: TGCAGTGCCCTCCTAGCGGGGGGGTTCACAGATACGCAGTATTTT. This translates into CSALLAGGFTDTQYF.

This sequence joins TRBV27 and TRBJ2-1; TRBD2 agrees at 8 bases. V was pared by 6 bases and J by 10 bases, with 14 bases of the junction left unmatched. The CDR3 consists of 15 residues. From germline, CDR1 is MNHEY and CDR2 SMNVEV (reference sequence). CDR3 DNA sequence: TGTGCCAGCAGCAGGGTGCGGGCGGGAGGTGAAGAGCAGTTCTTC. This translates into CASSRVRAGGEEQFF.

As regards this clonotype: The junction departs from the called germline gene at one end, perhaps through a read error. This chain uses TRBV7-7 with TRBJ2-3; TRBD2 matches 10 bases. Germline V lookup: CDR1 SSHAT, CDR2 FNYEAQ (reference sequence). CDR3 length equals 15 residues. The CDR3 DNA reads as TGTGCTAGCAGCCAGACTAGCGGGCCGACAGATACGCAGTGTTTT. Its translation is CASSQTSGPTDTQCF.

This clonotype turned up a few times. The V call is TRBV5-6, the J call TRBJ1-2, with D tentatively TRBD1 (5 bases). V was clipped by 2 bases and J by 8 bases, with 13 bases between them. Germline V gene lookup returns CDR1 SGHDT and CDR2 YYEEEE. The CDR3 covers 13 residues. The CDR3 DNA sequence: TGTGCCAGCAGCTTCTCGGGGACGAACGGCTACACCTTC. Translation gives CASSFSGTNGYTF.

This clonotype has only a few counts. V gene TRBV7-6 combines with J gene TRBJ2-2; 9 nucleotides match TRBD2. The V segment lost 8 bases and the J segment 6 bases; nucleotides outside the gene matches: 19. The CDR3 has 18 amino acids. The germline V gene has CDR1 SGHVS and CDR2 FNYEAQ. The CDR3 DNA reads as TGTGCCAGCGATTCTTTATCGGGACTAGCACGAAGGGCCGGGGAGCTGTTTTTT. Its translation is CASDSLSGLARRAGELFF.